The source of this TCR beta chain is a study of OX40 agonist ivuxolimab in advanced cancers. In the study overall: Partial responses were seen in three patients, one with hepatocellular carcinoma and two with cutaneous melanoma. Study-level findings and limits: Low clonal expansion, among the lowest seen, marked partial responders at 0.1-3.0 mg/kg. Expanded clones tended on average to be more numerous among CD8+ T cells than CD4+. Low normalized T-cell clonal expansion also characterized some of the nonresponders.

Libraries were prepared by immunoSEQ multiplex PCR; TCRdb keeps only in-frame clonotypes and omits some of them. Of tens of thousands of clones listed, about four fifths are singletons. Worth noting for this clone: Its cognate antigen is unknown.

The trim removed 3 bases at V and 4 bases at J, leaving 11 bases unmatched. Germline V gives CDR1 LGHNA, CDR2 YNFKEQ. This CDR3 has 17 residues. This sequence joins TRBV4-2 and TRBJ2-2; 7 nucleotides align to TRBD2. The material was CD4+ or CD8+ T cells sorted from blood, obtained in a trial of the OX40 agonist ivuxolimab. This sequence was found in an adult with an advanced solid tumor such as melanoma, head and neck, liver or kidney cancer. CDR3 in amino acids: CASSHLHGGDITGELFF. For the CDR3, the DNA is TGTGCCAGCAGCCATCTACATGGGGGGGATATCACCGGGGAGCTGTTTTTT.